This record looks at one T cell receptor (beta chain) sequence and its context. Its antigen remains unknown. The record originates from a study of lymphopenia after photon versus proton radiotherapy. The repertoire was sequenced with immunoSEQ multiplex PCR; TCRdb's copy has only in-frame clones and lacks some. The sample consists of around 53,000 clones, around 88% of them appearing once. General study results and limits: After lymphocyte nadir, photon-treated repertoires showed oligoclonal expansion, especially CD8+ Temra. Relative stability marked proton patients; photon patients lost diversity and naive cells.

The V gene end was trimmed by 5 bases and the J gene end by 3 bases; junction bases not matched to a gene: 8. Germline-derived CDR1 and CDR2 are GTSNPN and SVGIG (reference sequence). The CDR3 is 15 residues long. Material: peripheral blood, obtained from a patient treated with photon-based radiotherapy. The V gene is TRBV30, the J gene TRBJ2-1; 9 nucleotides line up with TRBD2. The TCR sequence derives from a man aged 50 to 59 with gastric cancer. CDR3 bases: TGTGCCTGGTACGAATATAGCGGGAGCTACAATGAGCAGTTCTTC. It encodes CAWYEYSGSYNEQFF.